Reported below is one TCR beta chain. There is no known antigen for this receptor. Base qualities are missing; no much larger clone stands one base away. The data originate from a study of T-cell reconstitution after alpha-beta-depleted transplantation in children (dated by TCRdb to the mid-2010s). Background for the entire study: The study quantitatively tracked T-cell immune reconstitution after TCRalphabeta/CD19-depleted allogeneic hematopoietic cell transplantation in children using TCR repertoire profiling.

The method behind the library was PCR. TCRdb records Illumina HiSeq 2500 as the sequencer. To normalize quantification of the TCRbeta repertoire, the TCR libraries were built with molecular barcoding that relied on unique molecular identifiers. TCRdb reprocessed the public reads (quality trimming at Q25 with fastp, clone calling with MiXCR) and kept in-frame beta chains. Each CDR3 protein appears once, grouped with its most common genes and DNA. Within this sample are 640,000 or so distinct CDR3 sequences, with approximately 15% of them counted one time only. The ten largest clonotypes hold over 0.95% of the sample. The germline V gene encodes CDR1 LNHNV and CDR2 YYDKDF (reference sequence). The junction shows trimming of 2 bases on V and 3 bases on J, plus 15 bases between the germline ends. There are 16 amino acids in the CDR3, from cysteine to phenylalanine inclusive. The sequence is cut down to CDR3 DNA, 48 bases in frame from base 1.

Sample: PBMCs from the stem cell graft donor, taken from the stem cell graft. This TCR was recovered from a human donor who donated a stem cell graft to a child with acute myeloid leukemia. The sequence is built from TRBV15 and TRBJ2-3; possibly the D gene is TRBD1, per 6 matching bases. The CDR3 has the sequence CATSRKTGIPTDTQYF. The nucleotide sequence is TGTGCCACCAGCAGAAAAACAGGGATCCCAACAGATACGCAGTATTTT.